This TCR beta chain stems from a study of blood T cell repertoires in COVID-19. Study information: From the United States, Italy and Spain came samples of acute and convalescent COVID-19.

The V end lost 7 bases, the J end lost 4 bases, and 13 bases lay between the germline ends. The germline gives CDR1 MDHEN, CDR2 SYDVKM. The CDR3 runs 13 residues. How the authors handled the data: Amplification of reference gene primers was used by the study to estimate nucleated cell counts. Repertoires were generated with immunoSEQ multiplex PCR, while TCRdb's copy carries only in-frame clones and drops some. V, J and clone size derive from that table, while D and trimming were established from the DNA sequence. Counted here are some 180,000 clones, over 75% occurring once; the ten biggest clones make up around 0.53%.

The source material was peripheral blood. The sequence came from a man in his forties or fifties with acute or convalescent COVID-19. V usage is TRBV28 and J usage is TRBJ1-2; D gene uncertain. The CDR3 loop is CASNVREGYGYTF. For the CDR3, the DNA is TGTGCCAGCAACGTTCGGGAGGGCTATGGCTACACCTTC.